This T cell receptor beta chain derives from a study of T cell responses to AZD1222 COVID-19 vaccine. Notes on the study in general: The donor group comprised mostly white British people and more females; the analysis possibly underestimated clonal diversity. AZD1222 recipients seropositive at baseline numbered only 6 or 7.

About this clone itself: Its matching antigen is unknown.

Germline CDR1 reads SGHTA; CDR2 reads FQGNSA. V shed 0 bases and J shed 5 bases, with 8 bases lying between them. CDR3 length equals 14 residues. The assay was immunoSEQ multiplex PCR, and TCRdb's table has in-frame clones only and misses some. The profile shows about 97,000 clones, around 89% of them singletons. This receptor was taken from an adult in good health. The V call is TRBV7-2, the J call TRBJ2-1, with a possible D match to TRBD2 (5 bases). The source material was peripheral blood, sampled on day 0 of AZD1222 vaccination. The CDR3 region is CASSLAEVNNEQFF. The CDR3 nucleotides are TGTGCCAGCAGCTTAGCGGAGGTCAACAATGAGCAGTTCTTC.